This TCR beta chain stems from a study of shared clonotypes between healthy human individuals. Trimming cost V 1 base and J 5 bases, with 12 bases left between them. In germline, CDR1 is SGHRS, CDR2 YFSETQ. The length of the CDR3 is 14 residues. In the authors' workflow: Quality scores were absent from the junction-only immunoSEQ sequences, so filtering differed. Profiled with immunoSEQ multiplex PCR; TCRdb holds only in-frame clones, not every one. For V, J and clone size, that table is used; D and trimming come from the DNA. The sample lists some 2,500,000 clones; approximately 90% were seen once. The receptor was derived from a man in his late teens or twenties in good health. Some clones in this sample may be carry-over from other donors' samples. The J gene is TRBJ2-5, the V gene TRBV5-1; the D gene is possibly TRBD1 (5 bases). The sequencing sample was made of naive CD4+ T cells from PBMCs. Described subset: CD45RA+ positively selected. CDR3 amino acids: CASSLPGRVETQYF. In DNA, the CDR3 is TGCGCCAGCAGCTTGCCTGGCAGGGTGGAGACCCAGTACTTC.